This paragraph covers one TCR beta chain sequence. Its specificity is unknown. The germline V gene encodes CDR1 SQVTM and CDR2 ANQGSEA. The CDR3 length is 13 residues. V was shortened by 7 bases and J by 6 bases, with 18 bases between the two germline ends. The data derive from a study of shared clonotypes between healthy human individuals. Study results and limitations: Sequencing depth was a factor that was expected to affect clonotype sharing among donors. A small donor pool kept down the genetic and exposure-history diversity that was represented.

Here immunoSEQ multiplex PCR was the method, and the copy in TCRdb shows in-frame clones only, minus some. The sample yields roughly 660,000 clones, less than 95% seen once. The chain couples TRBV29-1 to TRBJ1-2; tentative D call: TRBD1 (6 bases). This sequence was found in a young man in good health. Some clones in this sample may be carry-over from other donors' samples. The specimen sequenced was memory CD8+ T cells from PBMCs. Specified subset: CD45RO+ cells pooled with CCR7-negative TemRA cells. The CDR3 nucleotides are TGCAGCGCGGATGGACAGACATGGGATGGCTACACCTTC. Translated: CSADGQTWDGYTF.